This T cell receptor (beta chain) was documented in a study of siplizumab effects on memory and regulatory T cells. Clones were sequenced by immunoSEQ multiplex PCR, and TCRdb holds only the in-frame ones, with some missing. The repertoire holds 1,000 or so clones, with over 70% as singletons. CDR1 is MNHEY, CDR2 SVGAGI, per germline. The CDR3 is 12 residues long. V dropped 11 bases and J dropped 5 bases, with 15 bases sitting between them. General observations from the study: Relative to controls at roughly 28%, mappable alloreactive CD4+ clones exhibited a mean Treg-derived proportion of around 69% with siplizumab.

As for this clone: The antigen is unknown.

V and J are TRBV6-5 and TRBJ1-1; D possibly corresponds to TRBD1 (5 bases). This clonotype was sampled from a human donor in good health. The material sequenced was TEMRA CD8+ T cells sorted from blood. This sample's subset: unstimulated CD8+ CD45RA+ effector memory T cells. CDR3 sequence reads: CAVWRGGTEAFF. In DNA, the CDR3 is TGTGCCGTGTGGCGGGGCGGTACTGAAGCTTTCTTT.